The source of this TCR beta chain is a study of T cell responses to AZD1222 COVID-19 vaccine. Study-wide results and caveats: Most donors were white British, females outnumbered males, and clonal diversity was possibly underestimated. Close to half of all spike-specific TCRs reportedly target regions of the variants that are unmutated. The study identified only a handful of AZD1222 recipients as seropositive at baseline. Repertoire collection took place solely once the T cell response had peaked.

TCRdb keeps only in-frame clones here, not all; method: immunoSEQ multiplex PCR. The table lists more than 95,000 clones, 89% of them singletons. The V and J ends lost 1 base and 6 bases respectively, with 13 bases between them. The CDR3 loop spans 15 amino acids. From germline, CDR1 is SNHLY and CDR2 FYNNEI. Worth noting for this clone: The antigen is not known.

This TCR came from an adult who received the AZD1222 COVID-19 vaccine. Source: peripheral blood, taken 28 days after the second AZD1222 dose. The chain combines TRBV2 with TRBJ1-5; D is unclear. In nucleotides, the CDR3 is TGTGCCAGCAGTGAAGGATCTACTCCTGGTCAGCCCCAGCATTTT. Its protein is CASSEGSTPGQPQHF.